This T cell receptor beta chain was recorded in a study of beta chain features in type 1 diabetes. Study-wide findings and caveats: VDJ junctions from patients with type 1 diabetes contained fewer insertions and more deletions.

The CDR3 length is 14 residues. From germline, CDR1 is KGHSH and CDR2 LQKENI. Trimming left V 3 bases short and J 3 bases short, with 12 bases between. This clone was picked up a small number of times. Its antigen is not known. Isolated RNA was reverse transcribed in full, so expressed TCRB transcripts were sequenced. Sequencing was performed with immunoSEQ multiplex PCR; in TCRdb, only in-frame clones are kept and a portion is missing. Seen here are about 350,000 clones, around a fifth observed once, and the top ten hold under 0.055%. This TCR came from a woman younger than 35 in good health. The V and J genes are TRBV18 and TRBJ2-7, with D perhaps TRBD2 (5 bases). What was sequenced was naive CD4+ T cells from blood. This CDR3 reads CASSPGSELYEQYF. CDR3 bases: TGTGCCAGCTCACCGGGGAGTGAGCTCTACGAGCAGTACTTC.